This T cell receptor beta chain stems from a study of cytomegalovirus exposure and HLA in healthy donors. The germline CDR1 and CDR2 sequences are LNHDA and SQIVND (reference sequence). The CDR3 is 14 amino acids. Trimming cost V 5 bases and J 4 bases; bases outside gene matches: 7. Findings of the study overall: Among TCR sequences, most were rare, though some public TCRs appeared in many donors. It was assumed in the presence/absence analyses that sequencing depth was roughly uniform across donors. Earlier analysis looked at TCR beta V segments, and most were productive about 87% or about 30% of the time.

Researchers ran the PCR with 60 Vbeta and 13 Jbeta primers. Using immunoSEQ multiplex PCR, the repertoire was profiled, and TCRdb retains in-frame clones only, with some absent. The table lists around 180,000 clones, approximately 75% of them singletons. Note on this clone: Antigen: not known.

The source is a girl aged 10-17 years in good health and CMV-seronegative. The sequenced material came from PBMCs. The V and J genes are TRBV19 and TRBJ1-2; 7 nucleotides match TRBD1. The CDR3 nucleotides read TGTGCCAGTAGTGCGACGACAGGGACCTATGGCTACACCTTC. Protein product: CASSATTGTYGYTF.